The 12 T cell receptor beta chains below were found in one sample sequenced in a study of Graves' ophthalmopathy and Graves' hyperthyroidism. Beta-chain TCR CDR3 regions were amplified from RNA transcripts. First-round RT-PCR employed HTBI primers, with a second-round multiplex PCR after it. One entry per CDR3 protein results from TCRdb running MiXCR on the multiplex PCR reads. The sample contains about 740,000 distinct CDR3 sequences, 40% of which appear only once. Material: peripheral blood. Receptors were obtained from an adult man with Graves' ophthalmopathy.

The table lists this clonotype with many counts. V usage is TRBV10-3 and J usage is TRBJ1-1; possibly TRBD1 for D (6 bases). The CDR3 totals 14 residues. Germline V gives CDR1 ENHRY, CDR2 SYGVKD. V lost 7 bases and J lost 4, with 16 bases in between. The CDR3 coding sequence is TGTGCCATCAAGGCGGGGGGCAGTGTCACTGAAGCTTTCTTT. Translation gives CAIKAGGSVTEAFF.

Only a few counts were recorded for this clonotype. The junction differs from germline at one of its ends, possibly a read error. The chain uses TRBV10-2 and TRBJ1-2; unclear D gene. There are 15 residues in the CDR3. Germline values: CDR1 WSHSY, CDR2 SAAADI. CDR3 sequence (DNA): TGTGCCAGCAGTTACTCGAGGCAGCCGTCCTATGGCTACACCTTC. It codes for CASSYSRQPSYGYTF.

A remark on this clonotype: The junction differs from germline at one of its ends, possibly a read error. The gene calls are TRBV5-1 and TRBJ2-7; 10 nucleotides match TRBD2. This CDR3 has 15 residues. CDR1 is SGHRS, CDR2 YFSETQ, per germline. The CDR3 is CASSLRTSGPYEQYF. Written as DNA, the CDR3 is TGTGCCAGCAGCTTGCGGACTAGCGGCCCCTACGAGCAGTACTTC.

The chain joins TRBV19 to TRBJ2-7, with 7 bases identical to TRBD1. The V and J ends lost 4 bases and 3 bases, in that order; junction bases with no gene match: 6. The CDR3 is made up of 14 amino acids. CDR1 and CDR2 from the germline V gene are LNHDA and SQIVND (reference sequence). The CDR3 DNA reads TGTGCCAGTAGTACCGGACAGGTGGACTACGAGCAGTACTTC. Its translation: CASSTGQVDYEQYF.

Of note for this clonotype: Here the CDR3 omits its conserved ending phenylalanine or tryptophan, so a read error is the likely source. The limits of the CDR3 on the DNA are not certain, so only TCRdb's listed CDR3 is given. The gene calls are TRBV15 and TRBJ2-5; TRBD1 reflects the table's D call only, with no check against the DNA. Germline loops: CDR1 LNHNV, CDR2 YYDKDF (reference sequence). The CDR3 extends over 10 residues, inclusive of both ends. The CDR3 is CATSREVGQY.

The CDR3 DNA is TGTGCCACCAGTGATCAACTGACAGGGGTCGAGACCCAGTACTTC. Translated: CATSDQLTGVETQYF. The V gene is TRBV24-1, the J gene TRBJ2-5, with 8 bases identical to TRBD1. Germline CDR1 reads KGHDR; CDR2 reads SFDVKD. Trimming cost V 3 bases and J 5 bases; bases outside gene matches: 7. CDR3 length: 15 residues.

Only a few counts were recorded for this clonotype. This sequence joins TRBV20-1 and TRBJ2-5, with 8 bases lining up with TRBD1. Per germline, CDR1 DFQATT and CDR2 SNEGSKA (reference sequence). The CDR3 length is 15 residues. J was trimmed by 4 bases and V by 6 bases; bases with no gene match: 13. The DNA for the CDR3 is TGCAGTGCGGTCGTCGACAGGGGTTTCAGAGAGACCCAGTACTTC. Amino acid sequence: CSAVVDRGFRETQYF.

V is TRBV9 and J is TRBJ2-7; D possibly uses TRBD1 or TRBD2 (6 bases each). Per germline, CDR1 SGDLS and CDR2 YYNGEE. Trimming cost V 2 bases and J 2 bases, with 17 bases left between them. The CDR3 loop spans 16 amino acids. The CDR3 DNA reads TGTGCCAGCAGCGTTGGGGGCGGGACTGCCGCCTACGAGCAGTACTTC. It yields the protein CASSVGGGTAAYEQYF.

The rearrangement links TRBV10-2 to TRBJ1-5, with D tentatively TRBD1 (6 bases). This CDR3 is built from 13 residues. Germline V gene lookup returns CDR1 WSHSY and CDR2 SAAADI. The V gene lost 2 bases and the J gene lost 11 bases, with 13 bases spanning the gap. The CDR3 DNA sequence: TGCGCCAGCAGTGAGCCGGACAGCCTAGCCCAGCATTTT. This translates into CASSEPDSLAQHF.

The CDR3, as DNA: TGCAGCGTTGAAGATCTCGGGAGTGGCTCTGGAAACACCATATATTTT. Its translation is CSVEDLGSGSGNTIYF. The chain couples TRBV29-1 to TRBJ1-3; D ambiguous. The length of the CDR3 is 16 residues. Germline values: CDR1 SQVTM, CDR2 ANQGSEA. V shed 0 bases and J shed 0 bases, with 12 bases lying between them.

The sample holds many counts of this clonotype. J is TRBJ1-4 and V is TRBV2, with D unresolved. The CDR3 covers 14 residues. The germline V and J ends were trimmed by 4 bases and 5 bases, with 11 bases remaining between them. Germline CDR1 and CDR2: SNHLY and FYNNEI. CDR3 protein: CASSVSRLNEKLFF. The CDR3 DNA follows: TGTGCCAGCAGTGTTTCGCGGCTAAATGAAAAACTGTTTTTT. Full variable domain (missing parts from reference TRBV2 and TRBJ1-4): EPEVTQTPSHQVTQMGQEVILRCVPISNHLYFYWYRQILGQKVEFLVSFYNNEISEKSEIFDDQFSVERPDGSNFTLKIRSTKLEDSAMYFCASSVSRLNEKLFFGSGTQLSVL.

This chain connects TRBV5-5 to TRBJ2-2, with D unclear. The germline CDR1 and CDR2 sequences are SGHKS and YYEKEE (reference sequence). The CDR3 length is 15 residues. V lost 2 bases and J lost 0, with 8 bases in between. The CDR3 DNA reads TGTGCCAGCAGCTTCGAGATTCCGAACACCGGGGAGCTGTTTTTT. Translation gives CASSFEIPNTGELFF.